This entry lists 14 T cell receptor beta chains sequenced from one sample in a study of regulatory T cells in long-lasting Graves disease. Libraries of TCR beta came from iRepertoire HTBI primers plus Arm-PCR of CDR3 regions. TCRdb analysed the multiplex PCR reads with MiXCR anew, one entry per CDR3 protein. This table holds about 240,000 distinct CDR3 sequences, 20% to 25% found once. Specified time point: newly diagnosed GD, antithyroid drugs for less than 3 months. Preparation of the TCR library used RNA extracted from PBMCs. The sequencing here drew on peripheral blood mononuclear cells (PBMCs), taken at new diagnosis, from a patient treated with antithyroid drugs. The receptors here all came from a female donor with Graves disease.

CDR3 nucleotides: TGTGCCAGCAGCGCACCGGGACAGGGGGCCAAAGATACGCAGTATTTT. Its translation is CASSAPGQGAKDTQYF. The rearrangement uses TRBV9 and TRBJ2-3, with 12 bases lining up with TRBD1. Germline V CDR1 and CDR2: SGDLS, YYNGEE. The CDR3 has 16 residues. With 3 bases clipped from V and 5 bases from J, the junction kept 7 bases outside the gene matches.

In this sample, this clonotype turned up many times. This rearrangement joins TRBV28 to TRBJ2-2; 7 positions match TRBD1. V lost 8 bases to trimming and J lost 7 bases; unmatched junction nucleotides: 13. This CDR3 has 15 amino acids. Germline CDR1 reads MDHEN; CDR2 reads SYDVKM. CDR3 amino acids: CASAATGSGFGELFF. The CDR3, as DNA: TGTGCCAGCGCGGCGACAGGGTCTGGTTTCGGGGAGCTGTTTTTT.

CDR3 nucleotide sequence: TGCAGTGCTAGATCCCTAAGTCCGCCCCAGCATTTT. It translates to CSARSLSPPQHF. This sequence joins TRBV20-1 and TRBJ1-5; D unresolved. Trimming removed 2 bases at V and 9 bases at J, with 11 bases between. The CDR3 covers 12 residues. Germline CDR1 and CDR2: DFQATT and SNEGSKA (reference sequence).

This clonotype has just one count. A far bigger clonotype differs at one base, so this is likely a read error. The rearrangement links TRBV7-2 to TRBJ2-3, with a tentative D call TRBD2 (5 bases). CDR3 size: 13 residues. Germline V gene data show CDR1 as SGHTA and CDR2 as FQGNSA. The CDR3 region is CASGLEVDDTQYF. CDR3 bases: TGTGCCAGCGGCTTGGAGGTTGATGATACGCAGTATTTT.

This clonotype came up many times. The genes are TRBV2 and TRBJ1-4; a weak D match, TRBD1 (6 bases). Germline V gene data show CDR1 as SNHLY and CDR2 as FYNNEI. Trimming removed 1 base at V and 12 bases at J, with 9 bases between. CDR3 length: 12 residues. CDR3 amino acids: CASSEGGRELFF. CDR3 sequence (DNA): TGTGCCAGCAGTGAAGGGGGGCGGGAACTGTTTTTT. Complete variable domain (other parts from reference TRBV2 and TRBJ1-4): EPEVTQTPSHQVTQMGQEVILRCVPISNHLYFYWYRQILGQKVEFLVSFYNNEISEKSEIFDDQFSVERPDGSNFTLKIRSTKLEDSAMYFCASSEGGRELFFGSGTQLSVL.

The chain carries TRBV6-1 and TRBJ2-3; D is perhaps TRBD1 (5 bases). This CDR3 spans 11 amino acids. V was shortened by 5 bases and J by 7 bases, with 7 bases between the two germline ends. Germline loops: CDR1 MNHNS, CDR2 SASEGT. The CDR3 sequence is CASSKGNTQYF. CDR3 bases: TGTGCCAGCAGTAAGGGGAATACGCAGTATTTT.

This clonotype was seen at least ten times. The J gene is TRBJ2-7, the V gene TRBV3-1; unclear D gene. The CDR3 sequence is 14 residues long. Deletions cut 1 base from V and 0 bases from J, with 7 bases between. The germline gives CDR1 LGHDT, CDR2 YNNKEL (reference sequence). The DNA of the CDR3 is TGTGCCAGCAGCCAAGGGTTCGGCTCCTACGAGCAGTACTTC. This encodes CASSQGFGSYEQYF.

The sample holds one count of this clonotype. The V and J genes are TRBV5-4 and TRBJ1-2, with TRBD1 identical over 11 bases. Germline V gene sequence: CDR1 SGHNT, CDR2 YYREEE (reference sequence). Trimming at V came to 1 base and at J to 5 bases, leaving 7 bases not matched to a gene. This CDR3 is built from 16 residues. In DNA form, the CDR3 reads TGTGCCAGCAGCTTGATGGGGACAGGGGGACGGTATGGCTACACCTTC. Its protein product is CASSLMGTGGRYGYTF.

Concerning this clonotype itself: This may be a read error: a much more frequent sequence differs by one nucleotide. This rearrangement joins TRBV2 to TRBJ2-5; D uncertain. Germline V CDR1 and CDR2: SNHLY, FYNNEI. Between the trimmed V and J ends, which lost 4 bases and 5 bases, there was a span of 5 bases. This CDR3 spans 11 amino acids. In nucleotides, the CDR3 is TGTGCCAGCAGTGGCTATGAGACCCAGTACTTC. Its protein is CASSGYETQYF.

Details on this clonotype: A much larger clonotype is one base distant, so this may be a read error. This chain joins TRBV18 and TRBJ2-1; 8 nucleotides align to TRBD1. This CDR3 has 13 amino acids. Germline CDR1 reads KGHSH; CDR2 reads LQKENI. The CDR3 DNA is TGTGCCAGCTCAATGGACAGGGAGGATGAGCAGTCCTTC. Its protein is CASSMDREDEQSF.

The table lists this clonotype with many counts. The CDR3 DNA follows: TGTGCCAGCAGCTTATGGGGCAGCGGGGGATCTAGTGAGCAGTTCTTC. Protein: CASSLWGSGGSSEQFF. The chain uses TRBV7-2 and TRBJ2-1; 8 nucleotides agree with TRBD2. Germline CDR1 SGHTA, CDR2 FQGNSA. This CDR3 spans 16 amino acids. J lost 9 bases, V lost 2 bases, and 12 bases had no gene match.

This chain joins TRBV12-3 or TRBV12-4 and TRBJ2-1; TRBD2 matches at 12 bases. V trimming: 6 bases; J trimming: 3 bases; junction bases outside the gene matches: 6. There are 16 residues in the CDR3. The chain's CDR3 is CASRGGLAGFYNEQFF. The CDR3 DNA reads TGTGCCAGCAGAGGAGGACTAGCGGGATTCTACAATGAGCAGTTCTTC.

This clonotype was observed a handful of times. The chain combines TRBV5-1 with TRBJ2-3; D perhaps matches TRBD1 (5 bases). The CDR3 has 12 residues. Per germline, CDR1 SGHRS and CDR2 YFSETQ. V lost 4 bases and J 11 bases, leaving 14 bases between the germline ends. The CDR3 DNA is TGCGCCAGCAGCCACCTAGGGGCGGAGCAGTATTTT. It yields the protein CASSHLGAEQYF.

V gene TRBV2 combines with J gene TRBJ2-7; TRBD2 aligns across 7 bases. CDR1 SNHLY and CDR2 FYNNEI come from the germline V gene. J lost 6 bases, V lost 10 bases, and 6 bases had no gene match. The CDR3 has 11 residues. Here the CDR3 reads CATSGGREQYF. The CDR3 coding sequence is TGTGCCACCTCGGGAGGCCGCGAGCAGTACTTC.